This T cell receptor (beta chain) was obtained from a study of CD8 T cells in ankylosing spondylitis. Study-level points and caveats: Within peripheral blood, clones linked to disease were CD8+ and relatively rare. Apparently characteristic of ankylosing spondylitis blood was a TCR beta motif (roughly eight highly homologous variants). As reported, disease-linked clones showed significant enrichment in matched ankylosing spondylitis synovial fluid.

As concerns this clonotype: The antigen remains undetermined.

By quantitative 5'-RACE with molecular barcodes, the TCR beta libraries were made. MiXCR was run by TCRdb on the 5' RACE reads, yielding one entry per CDR3 protein. Of some 130,000 distinct CDR3 sequences listed, 17% are singletons. The source is a male donor with ankylosing spondylitis. The sample consisted of blood, either unsorted or a sorted T cell fraction (not recorded which).

The CDR3, as DNA: TGCGCCAGCAGCCAAGGAGCAGGGGGCACTAATGAAAAACTGTTTTTT. Translating gives CASSQGAGGTNEKLFF. The genes are TRBV4-3 and TRBJ1-4; 8 nucleotides align to TRBD1. Germline V gene sequence: CDR1 LGHNA, CDR2 YSLEER. The trim removed 1 base at V and 2 bases at J, leaving 3 bases unmatched. The CDR3 contains 16 residues.